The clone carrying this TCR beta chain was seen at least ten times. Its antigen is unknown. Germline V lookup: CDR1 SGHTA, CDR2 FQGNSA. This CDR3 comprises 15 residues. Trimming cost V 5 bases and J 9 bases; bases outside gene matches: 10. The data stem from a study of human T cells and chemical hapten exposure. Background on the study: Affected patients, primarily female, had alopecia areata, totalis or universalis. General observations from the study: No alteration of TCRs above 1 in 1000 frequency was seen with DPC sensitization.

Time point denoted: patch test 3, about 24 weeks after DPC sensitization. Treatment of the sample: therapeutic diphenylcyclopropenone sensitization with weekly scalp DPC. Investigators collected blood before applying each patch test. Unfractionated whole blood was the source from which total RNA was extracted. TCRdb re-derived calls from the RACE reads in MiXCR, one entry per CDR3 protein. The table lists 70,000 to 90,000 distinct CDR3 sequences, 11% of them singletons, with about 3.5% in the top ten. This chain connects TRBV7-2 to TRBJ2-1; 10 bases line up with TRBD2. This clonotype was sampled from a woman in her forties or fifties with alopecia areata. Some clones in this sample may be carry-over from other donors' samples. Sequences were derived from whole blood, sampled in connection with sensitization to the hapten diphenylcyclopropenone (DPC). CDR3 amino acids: CASSAGLAKSAEQFF. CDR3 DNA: TGTGCCAGCAGCGCGGGACTAGCGAAGAGCGCTGAGCAGTTCTTC.